This T cell receptor (beta chain) was found in a study of T cells in Graves' hyperthyroidism and ophthalmopathy. The source material, RNA transcripts, was used to amplify TCR beta CDR3 regions. Primed by the HTBI set, a first-round RT-PCR was run on the TCR CDR3. Using its own MiXCR run on the multiplex PCR reads, TCRdb lists one record per CDR3 protein. Here the sample spans 450,000 to 600,000 distinct CDR3 sequences, 20% being singletons. The CDR3 runs to 14 residues. Germline V gene data show CDR1 as LNHNV and CDR2 as YYDKDF (reference sequence). V lost 0 bases to trimming and J lost 2 bases, with 8 bases between them.

The chain joins TRBV15 to TRBJ2-7, with unresolved D. The sequence was obtained from a man aged 40-50 years with Graves' ophthalmopathy. The material sequenced was blood. The CDR3 sequence is CATSRDPVPYEQYF. CDR3 DNA sequence: TGTGCCACCAGCAGAGATCCAGTCCCCTACGAGCAGTACTTC.